A single sample is the source of the 24 T cell receptor beta chains below, sequenced in a study of blood T cell repertoires in COVID-19 (dated by TCRdb to 2020 to 2022). Receptor amplification or capture employed the immunoSEQ multiplex PCR assay. TCRdb retrieved this table from immuneACCESS and kept in-frame rearrangements only. Not all clones are present; in checked studies, unresolved V genes account for under half, and no reason is known for the remainder. The sample table shows 160,000 or so clones, and 78% are seen once. Roughly 14% of the sample belongs to the ten largest clones. Sequencing used peripheral blood. These TCRs come from a woman aged 80 or over with acute or convalescent COVID-19.

This clone was picked up many times. The V call is TRBV5-1, the J call TRBJ1-2; 7 positions match TRBD1. Germline lookup yields CDR1 SGHRS and CDR2 YFSETQ. Trimming at V came to 4 bases and at J to 6 bases, leaving 3 bases not matched to a gene. The CDR3 has 12 amino acids. For the CDR3, the DNA is TGCGCCAGCAGCACGACAGGGAATGGCTACACCTTC. This translates into CASSTTGNGYTF.

The rearrangement links TRBV11-2 to TRBJ2-1; 7 bases match TRBD2. The CDR3 is 15 amino acids. The V and J ends lost 5 bases and 8 bases, in that order; junction bases with no gene match: 12. The germline gives CDR1 SGHAT, CDR2 FQNNGV. CDR3 residues: CASSTGPSGKDEQFF. The CDR3 nucleotides read TGTGCCAGCAGCACCGGACCTAGCGGTAAGGATGAGCAGTTCTTC.

The gene calls are TRBV15 and TRBJ2-5, with TRBD2 identical over 14 bases. In germline, CDR1 is LNHNV, CDR2 YYDKDF (reference sequence). Trimming at V came to 1 base and at J to 4 bases, leaving 2 bases not matched to a gene. The CDR3 is 16 residues long. This CDR3 is CATSRGGTSGGETQYF. The CDR3, as DNA: TGTGCCACCAGCAGAGGTGGGACTAGCGGGGGAGAGACCCAGTACTTC.

The V call is TRBV5-1, the J call TRBJ2-1; possible D gene TRBD1, 6 bases. The CDR3 contains 16 residues. CDR1 and CDR2 (germline): SGHRS, YFSETQ. With 4 bases removed from V and 5 bases from J, the gap between germline ends came to 19 bases. The CDR3 DNA follows: TGCGCCAGCAGCCCCGCGACAGGTTTGCTAAACAATGAGCAGTTCTTC. Translating gives CASSPATGLLNNEQFF.

This clone was seen a handful of times. V is TRBV6-5 and J is TRBJ1-2; the D is unclear. This CDR3 contains 11 residues. V dropped 8 bases and J dropped 8 bases, with 12 bases sitting between them. Germline-derived CDR1 and CDR2 are MNHEY and SVGAGI. Written as DNA, the CDR3 is TGTGCCAGCGCCTCCCTACTGGGCTACACCTTC. Its protein is CASASLLGYTF.

A remark on this clone: Different DNA sequences within this sample yield the same CDR3. The chain carries TRBV12-3 or TRBV12-4 and TRBJ2-7; D perhaps matches TRBD2 (5 bases). V dropped 3 bases and J dropped 3 bases, with 6 bases sitting between them. This CDR3 is 12 amino acids long. The CDR3 DNA follows: TGTGCCAGCAGTTTTCGGGGCTACGAGCAGTACTTC. This gives the protein CASSFRGYEQYF.

This clone was seen a handful of times. The rearrangement uses TRBV30 and TRBJ2-3; possibly TRBD2 for D (5 bases). Trimming removed 4 bases from V and 11 bases from J, with 16 bases in between. Germline CDR1 reads GTSNPN; CDR2 reads SVGIG (reference sequence). This CDR3 comprises 12 residues. The CDR3 coding sequence is TGTGCCTGGACCGAGACTACTCGGGAGCAGTATTTT. This codes for CAWTETTREQYF.

The chain uses TRBV2 and TRBJ2-4, with D possibly TRBD2 on 6 matching bases. Germline V gene data show CDR1 as SNHLY and CDR2 as FYNNEI. The CDR3 spans 13 residues. Trimming took 6 bases from V and 4 from J, leaving 10 bases between them. The CDR3, as DNA: TGTGCCAGCAGAGGGACTCCTAAAAACATTCAGTACTTC. It specifies CASRGTPKNIQYF.

This chain connects TRBV18 to TRBJ1-2; the D gene is possibly TRBD1 (6 bases). Germline CDR1 is KGHSH and CDR2 is LQKENI. The CDR3 length is 15 residues. The V end was cut by 0 bases, the J end by 2 bases, with 10 bases between. The DNA of the CDR3 is TGTGCCAGCTCACCACCGACGACAGGCAACTATGGCTACACCTTC. It encodes CASSPPTTGNYGYTF. The entire variable domain, with the rest obtained from reference TRBV18 and TRBJ1-2, is as follows: NAGVMQNPRHLVRRRGQEARLRCSPMKGHSHVYWYRQLPEEGLKFMVYLQKENIIDESGMPKERFSAEFPKEGPSILRIQQVVRGDSAAYFCASSPPTTGNYGYTFGSGTRLTVV.

This clone was counted once. Written as DNA, the CDR3 is TGTGCCAGCAGCCAAGTTTGGGGGGGTCGGATGTTTTTT. This translates into CASSQVWGGRMFF. This chain uses TRBV14 with TRBJ1-4; TRBD1 is a possible D gene (5 bases). This CDR3 region has 13 residues. V was pared by 1 base and J by 15 bases, with 15 bases between. The germline V gene encodes CDR1 SGHDN and CDR2 FVKESK.

This clone appeared once. J is TRBJ2-2 and V is TRBV5-1; 9 bases are shared with TRBD2. Per the germline V gene, CDR1 is SGHRS and CDR2 is YFSETQ. The CDR3 is 14 amino acids. Losses at the gene ends were 7 bases for V and 5 bases for J; bases not matched to a gene: 6. CDR3 sequence (DNA): TGCGCCAGCGGTAGCGGGGGCCTAACCGGGGAGCTGTTTTTT. It is translated as CASGSGGLTGELFF.

The V call is TRBV4-2, the J call TRBJ1-1, with D unresolved. The V and J ends lost 3 bases and 3 bases respectively, with 11 bases between them. This CDR3 has 14 amino acids. The germline CDR1 and CDR2 sequences are LGHNA and YNFKEQ. DNA for the CDR3: TGTGCCAGCAGCCAGAGGACGAGGGACACTGAAGCTTTCTTT. It codes for CASSQRTRDTEAFF.

As concerns this clone: At the DNA level, this CDR3 is encoded by other sequences in the same sample as well. The genes are TRBV27 and TRBJ2-3; 8 bases line up with TRBD2. Losses at the gene ends were 6 bases for V and 0 bases for J; bases not matched to a gene: 5. Germline V gives CDR1 MNHEY, CDR2 SMNVEV (reference sequence). The CDR3 has 15 amino acids. The CDR3 spells CASSLTSGSTDTQYF. The CDR3 DNA reads TGTGCCAGCAGCCTAACTAGCGGTAGCACAGATACGCAGTATTTT.

With regard to this clone: The identical CDR3 is also encoded by other nucleotide sequences in the sample. This chain joins TRBV7-2 and TRBJ1-5, with D possibly being TRBD1 (5 bases). Germline V gene data show CDR1 as SGHTA and CDR2 as FQGNSA. V was cut by 3 bases and J by 5 bases, with 8 bases left in between. CDR3 length: 13 residues. As DNA, the CDR3 is TGTGCCAGCAGCTTGACCAGGGATCAGCCCCAGCATTTT. It codes for CASSLTRDQPQHF.

The chain recombines TRBV5-5 with TRBJ1-3; D might be TRBD1 (6 bases). The CDR3 sequence is 15 residues long. Trimming took 4 bases from V and 0 from J, leaving 11 bases between them. CDR1 SGHKS and CDR2 YYEKEE come from the germline V gene (reference sequence). The CDR3 is CASSLDRSSGNTIYF. CDR3 coding DNA: TGTGCCAGCAGCCTGGACAGATCCTCTGGAAACACCATATATTTT.

This chain connects TRBV28 to TRBJ2-7, with 10 bases lining up with TRBD1. The junction had 11 bases not matched to a gene; V was cut back by 5 bases and J by 7 bases. This CDR3 is 15 amino acids long. Germline assignment: CDR1 MDHEN and CDR2 SYDVKM. The CDR3 spells CASSLTGTGVREQYF. The CDR3 DNA follows: TGTGCCAGCAGTCTAACCGGGACAGGGGTAAGAGAGCAGTACTTC.

The V call is TRBV5-1, the J call TRBJ1-1, with TRBD1 as a possible D gene (5 bases). Trimming took 4 bases from V and 5 from J, leaving 15 bases between them. Germline values: CDR1 SGHRS, CDR2 YFSETQ. The CDR3 extends over 14 amino acids. CDR3: CASSLPLEGTEAFF. CDR3 bases: TGCGCCAGCAGCCTGCCTCTGGAGGGGACTGAAGCTTTCTTT.

The chain couples TRBV11-2 to TRBJ2-1; D gene ambiguous. CDR3 length equals 13 residues. The ends were cut back, 4 bases at V and 7 bases at J, with 11 bases in the middle. Germline V lookup: CDR1 SGHAT, CDR2 FQNNGV. The CDR3 protein is CASSSSRENEQFF. The CDR3 bases are TGTGCCAGCAGCTCCTCACGAGAGAATGAGCAGTTCTTC.

This clone is a singleton in its sample. V usage is TRBV28 and J usage is TRBJ1-4, with 9 bases identical to TRBD1. V shed 5 bases and J 4 bases; nucleotides not matched to a gene: 5. The CDR3 is made up of 15 amino acids. CDR1 and CDR2 (germline): MDHEN, SYDVKM. This CDR3 reads CASSPRTGVNEKLFF. The CDR3, as DNA: TGTGCCAGCAGTCCGCGGACAGGGGTTAATGAAAAACTGTTTTTT.

V usage is TRBV28 and J usage is TRBJ1-5, with D unclear. This CDR3 contains 16 residues. CDR1 is MDHEN, CDR2 SYDVKM, per germline. Trimming pared 0 bases from V and 1 base from J, leaving 10 bases between. CDR3 sequence reads: CASSLWRSPSNQPQHF. The CDR3 nucleotides are TGTGCCAGCAGTTTATGGAGGTCTCCGAGCAATCAGCCCCAGCATTTT.

The rearrangement joins TRBV29-1 to TRBJ1-2; TRBD1 aligns across 9 bases. Germline lookup yields CDR1 SQVTM and CDR2 ANQGSEA. This CDR3 spans 14 amino acids. The ends lost 3 bases at V and 3 bases at J; junction bases unmatched: 5. DNA of the CDR3: TGCAGCGTTGAGTCCCGGACAGGGGACTATGGCTACACCTTC. The encoded protein is CSVESRTGDYGYTF.

The chain recombines TRBV25-1 with TRBJ1-4, with 8 bases identical to TRBD1. Germline V gene data show CDR1 as MGHDK and CDR2 as SYGVNS. Trimming at V came to 7 bases and at J to 5 bases, leaving 6 bases not matched to a gene. This CDR3 spans 14 amino acids. This CDR3 is CASTSDRDNEKLFF. The CDR3, as DNA: TGTGCCAGCACCTCGGACAGGGACAATGAAAAACTGTTTTTT.

V usage is TRBV5-1 and J usage is TRBJ1-3; TRBD1 matches 8 bases. This CDR3 region has 15 residues. The junction had 5 bases not matched to a gene; V was cut back by 4 bases and J by 2 bases. Per germline, CDR1 SGHRS and CDR2 YFSETQ. The CDR3: CASSRTGTAGNTIYF. In DNA form, the CDR3 reads TGCGCCAGCAGCCGGACAGGGACGGCTGGAAACACCATATATTTT. The full variable domain, rest sourced from reference TRBV5-1 and TRBJ1-3, is KAGVTQTPRYLIKTRGQQVTLSCSPISGHRSVSWYQQTPGQGLQFLFEYFSETQRNKGNFPGRFSGRQFSNSRSEMNVSTLELGDSALYLCASSRTGTAGNTIYFGEGSWLTVV.

The CDR3 DNA follows: TGTGCCAGCAGCCCGGGACTAGCGGGGTTTTCCAACACCGGGGAGCTGTTTTTT. Translated, it gives CASSPGLAGFSNTGELFF. This chain joins TRBV5-4 and TRBJ2-2; 13 nucleotides line up with TRBD2. This CDR3 has 18 residues. The J segment lost 2 bases and the V segment lost 4 bases, leaving 8 bases of the junction unmatched. CDR1 is SGHNT and CDR2 is YYREEE in the germline V gene (reference sequence).